Here is one T cell receptor beta chain with its context. Method: immunoSEQ multiplex PCR; TCRdb's copy keeps in-frame clones and lacks some. Seen here are tens of thousands of clones, about nine tenths observed once, and the top ten hold around 4.8%. These data come from a study of neoadjuvant nivolumab and ipilimumab in lung cancer. Study summary: Patients got nivolumab 3 mg/kg on days 1, 15 and 29; combination added ipilimumab 1 mg/kg day 1.

The CDR3 has 15 amino acids. CDR1 and CDR2 (germline): SNHLY, FYNNEI. J was trimmed by 6 bases and V by 5 bases; bases with no gene match: 6. This receptor was taken from an adult with non-small cell lung cancer. The J gene is TRBJ2-1, the V gene TRBV2, with 11 bases identical to TRBD2. The sequences come from peripheral blood, collected after neoadjuvant nivolumab, alone or with ipilimumab, at or shortly before surgery. The CDR3 sequence: CASSPLAGGPNEQFF. In nucleotides, the CDR3 is TGTGCCAGCAGTCCTTTAGCGGGGGGGCCCAATGAGCAGTTCTTC.